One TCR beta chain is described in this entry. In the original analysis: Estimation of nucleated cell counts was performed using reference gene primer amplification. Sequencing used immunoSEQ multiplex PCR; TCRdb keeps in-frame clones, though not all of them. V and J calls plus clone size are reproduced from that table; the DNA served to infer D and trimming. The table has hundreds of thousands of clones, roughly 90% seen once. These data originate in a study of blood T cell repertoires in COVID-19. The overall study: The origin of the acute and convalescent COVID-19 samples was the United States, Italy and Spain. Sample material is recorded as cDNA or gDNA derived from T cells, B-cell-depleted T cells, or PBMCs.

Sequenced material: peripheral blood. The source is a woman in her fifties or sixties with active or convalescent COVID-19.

The CDR3 DNA reads as TGTGCCAGCAGTACCCTTGTAGGGGGCGATTGGCGCTACACCTTC. Protein sequence: CASSTLVGGDWRYTF. The chain carries TRBV6-5 and TRBJ1-2, with 7 bases aligning to TRBD1. Germline V gene data show CDR1 as MNHEY and CDR2 as SVGAGI. The CDR3 extends over 15 amino acids. V lost 5 bases and J lost 9; bases outside the gene matches: 15.